This T cell receptor beta chain appears in the sequencing data of a study of T cells in Graves' hyperthyroidism and ophthalmopathy. Study as a whole: The authors collected peripheral blood at initial diagnosis, before any treatment.

Together with thyroid ultrasound, orbital computed tomography, serum thyroxine and TRAb, clinical symptoms were used for diagnoses. V dropped 3 bases and J dropped 1 base, with 13 bases sitting between them. The CDR3 sequence is 15 residues long. Whole-study findings and limits: It was a median around 6 months before onset that the model predicted ophthalmopathy.

The TCR beta CDR3 regions underwent amplification using RNA transcripts as the source. Using the HTBI primer set, a first-round RT-PCR was run on the TCR CDR3. TCRdb re-called the multiplex PCR reads with MiXCR, one entry per CDR3 protein. The data contain about 420,000 distinct CDR3 sequences, roughly an eighth of them seen just once; the ten biggest clones take up 4% to 6.5%. This clonotype was picked up many times. The antigen is undetermined. This TCR was sampled from a woman in her late teens or twenties with Graves' hyperthyroidism. The chain joins TRBV12-3 or TRBV12-4 to TRBJ2-7; D not resolved. The sequencing sample was made of blood. CDR3 in DNA: TGTGCCAGCAGTTTTCTTAAGACACAATCCTACGAGCAGTACTTC. Its protein product is CASSFLKTQSYEQYF.